This T cell receptor (beta chain) was captured by sequencing in a study of shared clonotypes between healthy human individuals. Trimming stripped 6 bases from V and 0 bases from J, with 15 bases between. The length of the CDR3 is 15 residues. In germline, CDR1 is MNHEY, CDR2 SVGAGI. Regarding the study as a whole: Clonotypes that were shared across a handful of donors made up roughly 5% of naive CD4 clonotypes.

It was CD45RO-negative cells, positively selected for CCR7, that made up naive CD8 cells, with terminally differentiated effector memory CD45RA+ cells excluded. Turning to this clone: Its antigen is as yet unknown.

Clones were read by immunoSEQ multiplex PCR, and TCRdb kept only the in-frame ones, dropping some. The sample has around 550,000 clones; approximately 96% are singletons. This clonotype originated in a young woman in good health. V gene TRBV6-5 combines with J gene TRBJ2-7; D gene uncertain. Sequenced material: naive CD8+ T cells sorted from blood. The CDR3 reads CASSLRRYSSYEQYF. The CDR3, as DNA: TGTGCCAGCAGCCTAAGACGGTATAGCTCCTACGAGCAGTACTTC.